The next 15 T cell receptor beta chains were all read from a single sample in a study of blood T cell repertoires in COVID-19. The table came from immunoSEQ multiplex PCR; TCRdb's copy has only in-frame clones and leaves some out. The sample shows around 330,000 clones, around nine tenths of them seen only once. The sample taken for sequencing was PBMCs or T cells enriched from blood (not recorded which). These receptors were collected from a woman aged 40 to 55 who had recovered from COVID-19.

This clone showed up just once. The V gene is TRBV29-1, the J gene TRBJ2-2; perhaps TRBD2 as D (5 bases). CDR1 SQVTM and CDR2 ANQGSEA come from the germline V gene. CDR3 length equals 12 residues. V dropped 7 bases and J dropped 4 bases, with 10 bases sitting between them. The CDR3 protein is CSGIRGTGELFF. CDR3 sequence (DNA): TGCAGCGGTATCCGGGGCACCGGGGAGCTGTTTTTT.

The CDR3 region has the DNA TGTGCCACCTCCGGGCGGGGGGTTAGCACAGATACGCAGTATTTT. Translating it yields CATSGRGVSTDTQYF. The chain uses TRBV24-1 and TRBJ2-3; the match to TRBD2 covers 8 bases. CDR1 is KGHDR and CDR2 is SFDVKD in the germline V gene. This CDR3 has 15 amino acids. With 9 bases clipped from V and 0 bases from J, the junction kept 7 bases outside the gene matches.

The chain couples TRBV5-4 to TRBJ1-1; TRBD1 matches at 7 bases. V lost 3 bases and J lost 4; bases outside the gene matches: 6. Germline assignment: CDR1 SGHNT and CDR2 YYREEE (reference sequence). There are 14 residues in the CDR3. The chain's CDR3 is CASSSKQGVTEAFF. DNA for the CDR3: TGTGCCAGCAGCTCGAAGCAGGGGGTCACTGAAGCTTTCTTT. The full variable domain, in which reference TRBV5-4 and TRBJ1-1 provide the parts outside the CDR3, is ETGVTQSPTHLIKTRGQQVTLRCSSQSGHNTVSWYQQALGQGPQFIFQYYREEENGRGNFPPRFSGLQFPNYSSELNVNALELDDSALYLCASSSKQGVTEAFFGQGTRLTVV.

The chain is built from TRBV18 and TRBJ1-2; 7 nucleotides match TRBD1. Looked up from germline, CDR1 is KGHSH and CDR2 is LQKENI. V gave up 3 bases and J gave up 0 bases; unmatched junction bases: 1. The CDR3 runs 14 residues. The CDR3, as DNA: TGTGCCAGCTCACCGGGACAGACTAACTATGGCTACACCTTC. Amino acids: CASSPGQTNYGYTF.

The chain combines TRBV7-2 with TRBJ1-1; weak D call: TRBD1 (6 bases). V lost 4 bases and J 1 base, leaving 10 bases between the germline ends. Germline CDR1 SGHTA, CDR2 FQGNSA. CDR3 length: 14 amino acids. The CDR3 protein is CASSSGQRNTEAFF. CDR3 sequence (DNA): TGTGCCAGCAGCTCTGGACAGCGGAACACTGAAGCTTTCTTT.

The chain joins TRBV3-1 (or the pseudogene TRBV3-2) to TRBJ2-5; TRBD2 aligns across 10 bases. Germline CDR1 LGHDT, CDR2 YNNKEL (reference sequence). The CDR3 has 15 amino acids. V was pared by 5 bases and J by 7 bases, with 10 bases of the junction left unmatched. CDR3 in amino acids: CASSSGLAAWVTQYF. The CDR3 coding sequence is TGTGCCAGCAGCTCTGGACTAGCGGCGTGGGTGACCCAGTACTTC.

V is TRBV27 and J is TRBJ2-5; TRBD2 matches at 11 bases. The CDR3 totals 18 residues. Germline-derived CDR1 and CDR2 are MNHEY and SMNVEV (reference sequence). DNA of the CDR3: TGTGGATCGAGGTCTAGCGGGGGGCCCCCATCCCCTAAAGAGACCCAGTACTTC. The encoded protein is CGSRSSGGPPSPKETQYF.

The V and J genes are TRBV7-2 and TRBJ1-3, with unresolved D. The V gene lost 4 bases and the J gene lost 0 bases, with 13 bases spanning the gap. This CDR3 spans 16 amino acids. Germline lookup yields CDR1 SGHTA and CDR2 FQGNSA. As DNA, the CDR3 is TGTGCCAGCAGCTATATCCCCGGAGGCTCTGGAAACACCATATATTTT. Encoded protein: CASSYIPGGSGNTIYF.

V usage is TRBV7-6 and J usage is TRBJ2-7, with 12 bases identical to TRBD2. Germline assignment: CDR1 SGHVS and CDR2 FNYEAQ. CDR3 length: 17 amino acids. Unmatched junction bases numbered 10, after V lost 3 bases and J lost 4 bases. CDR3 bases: TGTGCCAGCAGCTTGGGCCTAGCGGGAGGGCCTGGTTACGAGCAGTACTTC. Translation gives CASSLGLAGGPGYEQYF.

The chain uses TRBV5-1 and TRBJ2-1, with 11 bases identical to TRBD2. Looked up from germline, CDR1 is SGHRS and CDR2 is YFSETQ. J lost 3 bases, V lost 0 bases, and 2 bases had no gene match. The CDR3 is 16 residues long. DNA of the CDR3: TGCGCCAGCAGCTTGGAACTAGCGGGAGTCTACAATGAGCAGTTCTTC. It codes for CASSLELAGVYNEQFF.

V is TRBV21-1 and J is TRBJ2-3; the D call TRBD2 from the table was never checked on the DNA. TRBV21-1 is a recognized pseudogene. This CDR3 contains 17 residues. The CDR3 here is CASSKEIAGTPVNTQYF. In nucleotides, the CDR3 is TGTGCCAGCAGCAAAGAAATAGCGGGGACACCCGTCAATACGCAGTATTTT.

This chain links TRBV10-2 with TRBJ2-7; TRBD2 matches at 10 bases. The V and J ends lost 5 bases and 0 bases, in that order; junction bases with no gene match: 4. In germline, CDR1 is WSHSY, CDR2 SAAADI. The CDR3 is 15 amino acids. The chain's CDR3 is CASSRLAGHSYEQYF. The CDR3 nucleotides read TGCGCCAGCAGTCGACTAGCGGGCCACTCCTACGAGCAGTACTTC.

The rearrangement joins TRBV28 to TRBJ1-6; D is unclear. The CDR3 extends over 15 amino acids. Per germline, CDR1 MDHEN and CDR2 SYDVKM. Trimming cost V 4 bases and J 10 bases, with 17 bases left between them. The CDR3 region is CASSSSRLGGSPLHF. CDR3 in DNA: TGTGCCAGCAGTTCTTCACGTCTAGGAGGCTCACCCCTCCACTTT.

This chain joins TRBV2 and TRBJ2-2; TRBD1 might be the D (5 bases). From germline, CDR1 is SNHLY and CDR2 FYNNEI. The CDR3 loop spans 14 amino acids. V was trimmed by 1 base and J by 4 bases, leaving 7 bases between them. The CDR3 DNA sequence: TGTGCCAGCAGTGAAGGACAGTTCACCGGGGAGCTGTTTTTT. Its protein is CASSEGQFTGELFF.

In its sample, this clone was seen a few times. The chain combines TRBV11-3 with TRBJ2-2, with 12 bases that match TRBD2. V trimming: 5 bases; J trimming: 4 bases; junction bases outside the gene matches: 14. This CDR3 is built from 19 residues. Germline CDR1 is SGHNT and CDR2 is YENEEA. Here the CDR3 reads CASSPRLASGGARTGELFF. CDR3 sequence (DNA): TGTGCCAGCAGCCCGAGGTTGGCTAGCGGGGGGGCGCGCACCGGGGAGCTGTTTTTT.